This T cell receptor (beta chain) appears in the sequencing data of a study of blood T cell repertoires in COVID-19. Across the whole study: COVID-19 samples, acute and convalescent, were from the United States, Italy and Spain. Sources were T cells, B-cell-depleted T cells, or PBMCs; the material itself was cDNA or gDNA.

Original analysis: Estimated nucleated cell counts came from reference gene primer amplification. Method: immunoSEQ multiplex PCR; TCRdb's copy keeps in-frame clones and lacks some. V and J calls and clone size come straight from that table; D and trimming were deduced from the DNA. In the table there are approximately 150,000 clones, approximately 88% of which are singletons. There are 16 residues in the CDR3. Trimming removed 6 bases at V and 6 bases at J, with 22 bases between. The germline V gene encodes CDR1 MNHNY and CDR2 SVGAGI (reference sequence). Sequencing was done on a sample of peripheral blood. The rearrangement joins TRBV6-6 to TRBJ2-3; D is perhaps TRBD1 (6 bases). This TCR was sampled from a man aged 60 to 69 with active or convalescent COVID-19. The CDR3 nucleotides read TGTGCCAGCAGGACAGGTTGGACCAGCGTCACGGATACGCAGTATTTT. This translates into CASRTGWTSVTDTQYF.